This TCR beta chain was observed in a study of CD8 T cells in ankylosing spondylitis. MiXCR, run by TCRdb on the 5' RACE reads, gives a single entry per CDR3 protein. The sample contains some 250,000 distinct CDR3 sequences, over 8.5% of which appear only once. The CDR3 extends over 11 amino acids. Germline V gene lookup returns CDR1 LNHDA and CDR2 SQIVND (reference sequence). V lost 3 bases and J lost 5, with 4 bases in between. This clonotype was seen repeatedly, ten times or more. The TCR comes from a male donor with ankylosing spondylitis or in good health (not recorded which). This rearrangement joins TRBV19 to TRBJ2-5; no definite D call. Sequenced input: blood, either unsorted or a sorted T cell fraction (not recorded which). The CDR3 loop is CASSMQETQYF. Here the CDR3 DNA reads TGTGCCAGTAGTATGCAGGAGACCCAGTACTTC. Complete variable domain (other parts from reference TRBV19 and TRBJ2-5): DGGITQSPKYLFRKEGQNVTLSCEQNLNHDAMYWYRQDPGQGLRLIYYSQIVNDFQKGDIAEGYSVSREKKESFPLTVTSAQKNPTAFYLCASSMQETQYFGPGTRLLVL.